The entry below gives a single T cell receptor (beta chain) sequence along with its context. Its antigen specificity is not known. No qualities accompany the bases; no much larger clone lies one base away. The data stem from a study of identical twins listed by TCRdb under 2016. Background on the whole study: TCR alpha and beta repertoires from monozygotic twins, unrelated adults of various ages and cord blood were deep-sequenced to test whether fetal clonotypes persist. To rule out contamination, the twin experiments were replicated at different times with different library preparation protocols. Paper-wide results and their limitations: Excess twin sharing in beta out-of-frame sequences was weaker because fewer shared sequences lowered the signal-to-noise ratio. Out-of-frame TCR alpha sequences shared between twins showed an excess of low generation-probability sequences compared with coincidental sharing between unrelated individuals. Abundant cord blood beta clonotypes carried fewer insertions; young adult naive repertoires showed a weaker similar trend, while memory repertoires showed none. Because the same donors could not be followed over many years, the conclusions depended on cross-sectional statistical analysis. Zero-insertion analyses could be partly confounded by invariant T cells such as MAIT and iNKT, though diverse VJ usage argued against such confounding for most clonotypes. Recombination models systematically underestimated out-of-frame TCR alpha sharing in monozygotic twins but agreed with sharing between unrelated individuals.

Taken from the germline V gene (reference sequence), the CDR1 and CDR2 loops are DFQATT and SNEGSKA. The CDR3 starts with the cysteine, ends with the phenylalanine, and has 13 residues. Kept here is only the CDR3 DNA, which spans 39 bases and is read in frame from base 1. V lost 3 bases and J lost 8 bases; the stretch between them is 13 bases long. The library was built by means of 5' RACE. Sequenced on an Illumina HiSeq 2000. Template switching added a universal primer binding site, and the final cDNA carried a unique molecular identifier that allowed TCR cDNA molecules to be counted accurately. Specific primers in the conserved constant-segment region were used to synthesize first-strand cDNA for TCR alpha and beta chains. Each cDNA library was double barcoded, with a SMART-Mk sample barcode plus Illumina barcodes, to control for contamination. Two successive PCR steps introduced TruSeq adapter sequences along with Illumina sample barcodes. TCR alpha and beta cDNA libraries were sequenced on the Illumina HiSeq platform with custom primers. Concerning the study's data processing: MiGEC was used to process raw reads and extract unique molecular identifiers, and MiXCR was used to find CDR3 positions. For each individual, recombination models were inferred using an EM algorithm with the repgenHMM and IGoR tools. The tcR package in R was used for shared clonotype analysis, with sharing normalized by the product of cloneset sizes. To study raw recombination without the effects of thymic and clonal selection, out-of-frame nonproductive sequences were analyzed. The public reads were quality trimmed at Q25 with fastp and then assembled into clones with MiXCR by TCRdb, keeping productive beta chains. Each entry merges the rows of one CDR3 protein and shows their most common DNA and genes. These V and J calls rely on TCRdb rather than the paper's analysis. Here the sample has hundreds of thousands of distinct CDR3 sequences; 18% occur a single time. The leading ten clones occupy 10% to 15% of the sample.

Every donor was a healthy Caucasian. The twin cohort consisted of three pairs of female monozygotic twins, all aged roughly 18 to 29 years. RNA for TCR libraries was isolated from peripheral blood mononuclear cells. These data are also associated with another study on T cells expressing NK-cell markers. The second study also describes: TCR beta-chain repertoires were profiled in sorted CD3+CD56+NKG2C+, CD3+CD56+NKG2C- and CD3+CD56-NKG2C+ T-cell subsets from eight donors. Among the eight sequenced donors, seven were HCMV-seropositive and one was HCMV-seronegative. In several experiments an anti-gammadeltaTCR antibody was added to restrict sorting to alphabetaTCR-expressing T cells. For more than 5 donors, the dominant CD3+CD56+NKG2C+ clonotypes were among the top 10 CD8+ clonotypes and accounted for about 1.0-7.5% of CD8+ T cells. Those dominant clonotypes were again the most abundant among CD3+CD56-NKG2C+ cells in several donors, at roughly 25-60.1%. It remained unclear whether the expanded NKG2C-expressing T cell clones were specific for HCMV antigens. Randomly selected healthy volunteers, three men and five women, were used as the eight sequenced donors. A commercial ELISA kit detecting HCMV-specific IgG in serum was used to determine HCMV serostatus. Bulk peripheral blood T-cell repertoires were additionally sequenced from unsorted PBMC for six donors. MIGEC was used to demultiplex reads and group reads by UMI, and MiTCR was used to assemble and quantify clonotypes. To remove erroneous sequences, TCR cDNA sequences were retained only when supported by two or more reads. The tcR package was used for downstream repertoire analysis, with clonotypes matched between fractions based on CDR3 nucleotide sequence plus V segment. Antigen specificity was annotated against VDJdb with VDJmatch, allowing one amino acid substitution in CDR3.

The sequence was obtained from a woman in her late teens or twenties in good health. The specimen sequenced was PBMCs. The chain is made from TRBV20-1 and TRBJ1-4; the D gene lacks a confident call. The nucleotide sequence reads as follows: TGCAGTGCTAGGACGTCCTTAGAGGAAAAACTGTTTTTT. Translated, it gives CSARTSLEEKLFF.